This T cell receptor (beta chain) derives from a study of cytomegalovirus exposure and HLA in healthy donors. Findings of the study overall: An analysis done earlier found most TCR beta V segments productive about 90% or about 30% of the time. CMV serostatus was the only recorded immune exposure for donors. Cytomegalovirus association was listed for 150 to 200 TCR beta chains.

The PCR used 60 Vbeta and 13 Jbeta primers. Only in-frame clones appear in the TCRdb table, and some are missing; sequencing was by immunoSEQ multiplex PCR. This sample yields about 140,000 clones, of which around four fifths are seen a single time; less than 2.5% belongs to the top ten. On this clone itself: The antigen is unknown.

The source is a boy aged 2 to 9 in good health and CMV-seronegative. The material sequenced was PBMCs.

This CDR3 is CASSVRGGATSDTQYF. CDR3 in DNA: TGTGCCAGCAGCGTTCGAGGGGGGGCGACATCAGATACGCAGTATTTT. The V gene is TRBV9, the J gene TRBJ2-3; TRBD2 is a possible D gene (7 bases). The germline V and J ends were trimmed by 2 bases and 4 bases, with 17 bases remaining between them. CDR3 length: 16 amino acids. CDR1 and CDR2 from the germline V gene are SGDLS and YYNGEE.